This T cell receptor (beta chain) derives from a study of CD8+ T cells in alopecia areata. RNA was extracted and reverse transcribed into cDNA as the sequencing template. Some clones are missing from TCRdb's copy, which holds only in-frame ones; the method was immunoSEQ multiplex PCR. Of 150,000 or so clones in the sample, about three fifths were seen once. Treatment meaning: oral pan-JAK inhibitor, 5-10 mg twice daily. This clone occurred once. The sequenced sample was CD4+ T cells sorted from blood, obtained at approximately week 61, from a patient treated with tofacitinib. This clonotype originated in a human donor with alopecia areata.

The CDR3 sequence: CASHSGPYGYTF. The CDR3 nucleotides read TGTGCCAGCCATTCAGGTCCCTATGGCTACACCTTC. The chain combines TRBV5-6 with TRBJ1-2; D is unresolved. With 7 bases removed from V and 4 bases from J, the gap between germline ends came to 11 bases. CDR1 is SGHDT, CDR2 YYEEEE, per germline. This CDR3 is 12 amino acids long.